Below, 7 T cell receptor beta chains from the same sample are listed, as sequenced in a study of shared clonotypes between healthy human individuals. Libraries were prepared by immunoSEQ multiplex PCR; TCRdb keeps only in-frame clonotypes and omits some of them. The data show a few million clones, roughly 92% seen once. Sequencing was done on a sample of naive CD4+ T cells from PBMCs. Subset indicated: CD45RA+ positively selected. All receptors derive from a man aged 18 to 30 in good health. Some clones in this sample may be carry-over from other donors' samples.

This clone was counted a few times. Other DNA sequences within the sample encode an identical CDR3. The gene calls are TRBV5-1 and TRBJ2-2; D call uncertain. Trimming left V 2 bases short and J 1 base short, with 6 bases between. CDR3 length: 14 amino acids. The V gene's germline CDR1 is SGHRS and CDR2 YFSETQ. CDR3 DNA: TGCGCCAGCAGCTTAGACCGGAACACCGGGGAGCTGTTTTTT. This translates into CASSLDRNTGELFF. The variable domain in full, with the rest retrieved from reference TRBV5-1 and TRBJ2-2, is KAGVTQTPRYLIKTRGQQVTLSCSPISGHRSVSWYQQTPGQGLQFLFEYFSETQRNKGNFPGRFSGRQFSNSRSEMNVSTLELGDSALYLCASSLDRNTGELFFGEGSRLTVL.

J is TRBJ2-1 and V is TRBV10-3; D is unresolved. Trimming removed 4 bases from V and 4 bases from J, with 8 bases in between. The CDR3 has 13 amino acids. Germline V gives CDR1 ENHRY, CDR2 SYGVKD. CDR3 residues: CAISGAAYNEQFF. Written as DNA, the CDR3 is TGTGCCATCAGTGGGGCGGCTTACAATGAGCAGTTCTTC.

The gene calls are TRBV6-4 and TRBJ2-2; TRBD1 agrees at 9 bases. The CDR3 length is 13 residues. Looked up from germline, CDR1 is MRHNA and CDR2 is SNTAGT. The ends lost 6 bases at V and 4 bases at J; junction bases unmatched: 0. CDR3 DNA sequence: TGTGCCAGCAGGACAGGGGGCACCGGGGAGCTGTTTTTT. It specifies CASRTGGTGELFF.

The chain combines TRBV11-2 with TRBJ2-7; D unclear. In germline, CDR1 is SGHAT, CDR2 FQNNGV. The CDR3 is 15 residues long. V shed 1 base and J shed 3 bases, with 13 bases lying between them. CDR3 sequence reads: CASSLASSRHYEQYF. The CDR3 DNA is TGTGCCAGCAGCTTAGCTTCCAGCCGGCACTACGAGCAGTACTTC.

Points on this clone: This sample includes further DNA sequences coding for the same CDR3. This chain uses TRBV18 with TRBJ2-5, with 11 bases that match TRBD1. The junction had 4 bases not matched to a gene; V was cut back by 6 bases and J by 4 bases. The CDR3 is 14 amino acids. Looked up from germline, CDR1 is KGHSH and CDR2 is LQKENI. The CDR3 here is CASSPGTGGETQYF. The CDR3 DNA reads TGTGCCAGCTCGCCCGGGACAGGGGGAGAGACCCAGTACTTC.

The chain uses TRBV5-1 and TRBJ2-3; 7 bases are shared with TRBD2. V trimming: 3 bases; J trimming: 2 bases; junction bases outside the gene matches: 9. This CDR3 spans 16 amino acids. CDR1 and CDR2 from the germline V gene are SGHRS and YFSETQ. The chain's CDR3 is CASSWNPGLSTDTQYF. The DNA for the CDR3 is TGCGCCAGCAGCTGGAACCCGGGACTATCCACAGATACGCAGTATTTT.

This clone was observed a single time. This sequence joins TRBV4-2 and TRBJ1-1; D remains unclear. Trimming left V 0 bases short and J 6 bases short, with 17 bases between. The CDR3 is 16 amino acids. From germline, CDR1 is LGHNA and CDR2 YNFKEQ. Here the CDR3 DNA reads TGTGCCAGCAGCCAAGATCCCCGAGTAGACCGGGCTGAAGCTTTCTTT. It encodes CASSQDPRVDRAEAFF.